The 25 T cell receptor beta chains reported below all come from one sample, sequenced in a study of T cell repertoires in cytomegalovirus infection. TCRdb used MiXCR to reprocess the reads, holding one entry per CDR3 protein. The sample consists of about 180,000 distinct CDR3 sequences, about an eighth of them appearing once. The sequenced sample was PBMCs. These receptors were taken from a human donor in good health (CMV status not recorded). Some clones in this sample may be carry-over from other donors' samples.

J is TRBJ2-2 and V is TRBV7-9; unclear D gene. Deletions cut 9 bases from V and 4 bases from J, with 18 bases between. Germline-derived CDR1 and CDR2 are SEHNR and FQNEAQ (reference sequence). The CDR3 has 15 amino acids. CDR3 region: CARQKHDDLTGELFF. The CDR3 bases are TGTGCCAGGCAGAAACATGATGATCTCACCGGGGAGCTGTTTTTT.

The chain couples TRBV28 to TRBJ2-5, with D uncertain. This CDR3 has 12 amino acids. V lost 2 bases and J lost 5, with 6 bases in between. The germline CDR1 and CDR2 sequences are MDHEN and SYDVKM. CDR3 loop: CASSLRVETQYF. CDR3 coding DNA: TGTGCCAGCAGTTTACGGGTTGAGACCCAGTACTTC.

This clonotype was detected ten times or more. V is TRBV11-2 and J is TRBJ2-3; 9 positions match TRBD1. With 2 bases clipped from V and 2 bases from J, the junction kept 2 bases outside the gene matches. The CDR3 is made up of 15 amino acids. CDR1 is SGHAT, CDR2 FQNNGV, per germline. The CDR3 is CASSLRTGVTDTQYF. The CDR3 DNA follows: TGTGCCAGCAGCTTACGGACAGGGGTCACAGATACGCAGTATTTT. Drawing the rest from reference TRBV11-2 and TRBJ2-3, the complete variable domain is EAGVAQSPRYKIIEKRQSVAFWCNPISGHATLYWYQQILGQGPKLLIQFQNNGVVDDSQLPKDRFSAERLKGVDSTLKIQPAKLEDSAVYLCASSLRTGVTDTQYFGPGTRLTVL.

This rearrangement joins TRBV7-9 to TRBJ1-6; D is undetermined. Trimming removed 4 bases from V and 5 bases from J, with 12 bases in between. Germline CDR1 reads SEHNR; CDR2 reads FQNEAQ (reference sequence). The CDR3 is 15 residues long. For the CDR3, the DNA is TGTGCCAGCAGCTCCGGGCCGATCGATAATTCACCCCTCCACTTT. It translates to CASSSGPIDNSPLHF. The complete variable domain, with remaining parts taken from reference TRBV7-9 and TRBJ1-6, reads DTGVSQNPRHKITKRGQNVTFRCDPISEHNRLYWYRQTLGQGPEFLTYFQNEAQLEKSRLLSDRFSAERPKGSFSTLEIQRTEQGDSAMYLCASSSGPIDNSPLHFGNGTRLTVT.

This clonotype was detected only a few times. The chain links TRBV29-1 to TRBJ1-2, with 7 bases that match TRBD1. V was pared by 3 bases and J by 0 bases, with 4 bases of the junction left unmatched. The CDR3 spans 14 residues. Germline lookup yields CDR1 SQVTM and CDR2 ANQGSEA. The CDR3 region is CSVERTGTNYGYTF. CDR3 in DNA: TGCAGCGTTGAGAGGACAGGAACTAACTATGGCTACACCTTC.

The genes are TRBV29-1 and TRBJ1-1; D gene unclear. The CDR3 sequence is 13 residues long. The V gene's germline CDR1 is SQVTM and CDR2 ANQGSEA. Deletions cut 6 bases from V and 3 bases from J, with 14 bases between. The CDR3 coding sequence is TGCAGCGTCGCGAAGGTGTTGGACACTGAAGCTTTCTTT. Protein: CSVAKVLDTEAFF.

This clonotype turned up a few times. The J gene is TRBJ2-7, the V gene TRBV28; 9 bases line up with TRBD1. Germline values: CDR1 MDHEN, CDR2 SYDVKM. The CDR3 sequence is 16 residues long. Unmatched junction bases numbered 8, after V lost 4 bases and J lost 1 base. CDR3 region: CASSSSPGTGSYEQYF. DNA of the CDR3: TGTGCCAGCAGTTCATCTCCCGGGACAGGGTCCTACGAGCAGTACTTC.

This clonotype was observed many times. The chain recombines TRBV7-2 with TRBJ1-5; 10 bases line up with TRBD1. The V and J ends lost 1 base and 0 bases, in that order; junction bases with no gene match: 3. Germline CDR1 and CDR2: SGHTA and FQGNSA. The CDR3 extends over 17 amino acids. In nucleotides, the CDR3 is TGTGCCAGCAGCTTAGTGGGACAGGGGTATAGCAATCAGCCCCAGCATTTT. Translated: CASSLVGQGYSNQPQHF.

In its sample, this clonotype was seen many times. The rearrangement links TRBV6-2 or TRBV6-3 to TRBJ1-5; no firm D call. Looked up from germline, CDR1 is MNHEY and CDR2 is SVGEGT. The CDR3 consists of 16 residues. The V gene lost 5 bases and the J gene lost 0 bases, with 14 bases spanning the gap. As DNA, the CDR3 is TGTGCCAGCAGTCCTTCCGACCGAGGTAGCAATCAGCCCCAGCATTTT. Translating gives CASSPSDRGSNQPQHF.

The rearrangement joins TRBV5-1 to TRBJ1-1, with 7 positions matching TRBD1. V trimming: 5 bases; J trimming: 5 bases; junction bases outside the gene matches: 9. CDR1 is SGHRS and CDR2 is YFSETQ in the germline V gene. The CDR3 consists of 14 residues. In DNA form, the CDR3 reads TGCGCCAGCAGAGAAGGGGGCTCGGTTACTGAAGCTTTCTTT. This encodes CASREGGSVTEAFF.

This clonotype has only a few counts. The chain uses TRBV19 and TRBJ2-7; TRBD1 agrees at 12 bases. Germline-derived CDR1 and CDR2 are LNHDA and SQIVND (reference sequence). J lost 4 bases, V lost 7 bases, and 5 bases had no gene match. The CDR3 consists of 14 residues. DNA of the CDR3: TGTGCCAGTACCGCGGGACAGGGGGCTTACGAGCAGTACTTC. Translation: CASTAGQGAYEQYF.

This clonotype was counted at least ten times. This chain connects TRBV7-2 to TRBJ1-1; D unclear. Germline lookup yields CDR1 SGHTA and CDR2 FQGNSA. The V and J ends lost 3 bases and 6 bases respectively, with 11 bases between them. The CDR3 has 13 residues. CDR3 nucleotide sequence: TGTGCCAGCAGCTTGCGGTCTAATCCTGAAGCTTTCTTT. It codes for CASSLRSNPEAFF. Filled out from reference TRBV7-2 and TRBJ1-1, the complete variable domain reads GAGVSQSPSNKVTEKGKDVELRCDPISGHTALYWYRQSLGQGLEFLIYFQGNSAPDKSGLPSDRFSAERTGGSVSTLTIQRTQQEDSAVYLCASSLRSNPEAFFGQGTRLTVV.

This clonotype came up a few times. This chain links TRBV7-9 with TRBJ1-1, with D tentatively TRBD1 (6 bases). V was cut by 5 bases and J by 3 bases, with 13 bases left in between. The CDR3 consists of 14 residues. Per the germline V gene, CDR1 is SEHNR and CDR2 is FQNEAQ (reference sequence). The CDR3 spells CASSMGQTHTEAFF. The CDR3 nucleotides are TGTGCCAGCAGCATGGGACAAACCCACACTGAAGCTTTCTTT. Full variable domain (missing parts from reference TRBV7-9 and TRBJ1-1): DTGVSQNPRHKITKRGQNVTFRCDPISEHNRLYWYRQTLGQGPEFLTYFQNEAQLEKSRLLSDRFSAERPKGSFSTLEIQRTEQGDSAMYLCASSMGQTHTEAFFGQGTRLTVV.

This clonotype was counted many times. This chain uses TRBV19 with TRBJ2-3, with 8 nucleotides matching TRBD1. Germline values: CDR1 LNHDA, CDR2 SQIVND (reference sequence). The CDR3 contains 12 residues. V lost 8 bases to trimming and J lost 4 bases; unmatched junction nucleotides: 2. In DNA form, the CDR3 reads TGTGCCAGTGCAGGGGGCCCAGATACGCAGTATTTT. Translation gives CASAGGPDTQYF.

This clonotype showed up just a few times. This chain joins TRBV12-3 or TRBV12-4 and TRBJ2-7; D tentatively reads TRBD1 or TRBD2 (7 bases each). The CDR3 sequence is 14 residues long. Trimming removed 7 bases from V and 4 bases from J, with 17 bases in between. CDR3 bases: TGTGCCAGCACTCCCAGGGGGGGTGTTTACGAGCAGTACTTC. Translated: CASTPRGGVYEQYF.

As to this clonotype: One junction end does not reproduce the germline sequence, and a read error may be involved. V and J are TRBV5-1 and TRBJ1-2, with 7 bases identical to TRBD1. The CDR3 runs 14 residues. The germline gives CDR1 SGHRS, CDR2 YFSETQ. The CDR3 DNA reads as TGCGCCAGCAGACCGACAGGGAGTAACTATGGCTTCACCTTC. It codes for CASRPTGSNYGFTF.

In this sample, this clonotype turned up many times. The V call is TRBV28, the J call TRBJ2-7, with D unclear. Germline CDR1 MDHEN, CDR2 SYDVKM. The CDR3 loop spans 12 amino acids. Trimming shortened V by 1 base and J by 7 bases, and 8 bases separated the two germline ends. The CDR3 here is CASSLSLWEQYF. The DNA for the CDR3 is TGTGCCAGCAGTTTATCTCTCTGGGAGCAGTACTTC.

The table lists this clonotype with a few counts. The rearrangement joins TRBV28 to TRBJ1-1; D uncertain. This CDR3 region has 11 residues. The germline V and J ends were trimmed by 3 bases and 11 bases, with 10 bases remaining between them. CDR1 is MDHEN, CDR2 SYDVKM, per germline. As DNA, the CDR3 is TGTGCCAGCAGTTTGGGAGTTTTGGCTTTCTTT. Translation: CASSLGVLAFF.

V and J are TRBV20-1 and TRBJ1-1, with TRBD1 as a possible D gene (6 bases). Germline V gives CDR1 DFQATT, CDR2 SNEGSKA (reference sequence). V lost 4 bases and J lost 4, with 19 bases in between. The CDR3 sequence is 15 residues long. The CDR3 DNA is TGCAGTGCTAACGACGCCGGAACAGGGTCCACTGAAGCTTTCTTT. Translated, it gives CSANDAGTGSTEAFF.

This clonotype has a single count. This chain links TRBV20-1 with TRBJ1-2, with D unclear. CDR3 size: 16 residues. V lost 1 base and J lost 2, with 17 bases in between. Germline V gives CDR1 DFQATT, CDR2 SNEGSKA (reference sequence). This CDR3 reads CSARGGLGGSNYGYTF. In nucleotides, the CDR3 is TGCAGTGCTAGAGGAGGGTTAGGAGGGAGCAACTATGGCTACACCTTC.

The genes are TRBV7-9 and TRBJ2-7; weak D call: TRBD2 (5 bases). Trimming stripped 5 bases from V and 6 bases from J, with 11 bases between. The CDR3 contains 12 residues. The germline gives CDR1 SEHNR, CDR2 FQNEAQ (reference sequence). The CDR3 reads CASSASAGEQYF. The CDR3 coding sequence is TGTGCCAGCAGCGCGTCCGCGGGCGAGCAGTACTTC. Variable domain in full (rest from reference TRBV7-9 and TRBJ2-7): DTGVSQNPRHKITKRGQNVTFRCDPISEHNRLYWYRQTLGQGPEFLTYFQNEAQLEKSRLLSDRFSAERPKGSFSTLEIQRTEQGDSAMYLCASSASAGEQYFGPGTRLTVT.

The V and J genes are TRBV28 and TRBJ2-2, with 7 bases aligning to TRBD2. The CDR3 runs to 12 residues. The V segment lost 3 bases and the J segment 11 bases; nucleotides outside the gene matches: 3. Germline lookup yields CDR1 MDHEN and CDR2 SYDVKM. The CDR3 region is CASSLGGRELFF. In DNA form, the CDR3 reads TGTGCCAGCAGTTTGGGCGGGAGAGAGCTGTTTTTT.

The sample holds a few counts of this clonotype. The V gene is TRBV7-2, the J gene TRBJ2-2; 7 bases align to TRBD2. CDR3 length: 19 residues. Trimming cost V 3 bases and J 0 bases; bases outside gene matches: 13. Germline-derived CDR1 and CDR2 are SGHTA and FQGNSA. For the CDR3, the DNA is TGTGCCAGCAGCTTGGTATCTAGCGGTTATTACGCGAACACCGGGGAGCTGTTTTTT. Translating it yields CASSLVSSGYYANTGELFF.

CDR3 DNA: TGTGCCAGCAGCTTGACCAGACTTCACTATGGCTACACCTTC. Its translation is CASSLTRLHYGYTF. The chain has TRBV5-6 and TRBJ1-2; D is uncertain. CDR3 size: 14 residues. Germline CDR1 and CDR2: SGHDT and YYEEEE. V shed 1 base and J shed 3 bases, with 10 bases lying between them.

This clonotype came up many times. CDR3 in DNA: TGTGCCAGCAGCTTAGCCCAAGAGACCCAGTACTTC. Translated, it gives CASSLAQETQYF. The chain is built from TRBV11-2 and TRBJ2-5; no firm D call. Trimming shortened V by 1 base and J by 1 base, and 1 base separated the two germline ends. Looked up from germline, CDR1 is SGHAT and CDR2 is FQNNGV. This CDR3 region has 12 residues. The variable domain in full, with the rest retrieved from reference TRBV11-2 and TRBJ2-5, is EAGVAQSPRYKIIEKRQSVAFWCNPISGHATLYWYQQILGQGPKLLIQFQNNGVVDDSQLPKDRFSAERLKGVDSTLKIQPAKLEDSAVYLCASSLAQETQYFGPGTRLLVL.